The 12 T cell receptor beta chains in this list originate from one sample, sequenced in a study of blood T cell repertoires in COVID-19. TCRdb's copy holds only in-frame clones and misses some; the assay was immunoSEQ multiplex PCR. Among 55,000 to 65,000 clones listed, around 77% were seen once. Source material: peripheral blood. These receptor sequences come from a man in his sixties with acute or convalescent COVID-19.

This clone turned up a few times. The chain couples TRBV7-2 to TRBJ1-2, with a possible D match to TRBD1 (5 bases). V shed 5 bases and J shed 6 bases, with 16 bases lying between them. The CDR3 spans 14 residues. CDR1 is SGHTA and CDR2 is FQGNSA in the germline V gene. The DNA of the CDR3 is TGTGCCAGCAGCGCGAGGGGAGGGGTGCATGGCTACACCTTC. Its translation is CASSARGGVHGYTF.

The J gene is TRBJ2-5, the V gene TRBV4-2; 14 positions agree with TRBD2. CDR3 size: 15 residues. Germline CDR1 is LGHNA and CDR2 is YNFKEQ. V gave up 6 bases and J gave up 4 bases; unmatched junction bases: 4. CDR3 residues: CASSLGLAGGETQYF. The CDR3 nucleotides are TGTGCCAGCAGTCTCGGACTAGCGGGGGGAGAGACCCAGTACTTC.

This chain uses TRBV13 with TRBJ2-7; D is perhaps TRBD2 (6 bases). V lost 4 bases to trimming and J lost 2 bases, with 12 bases between them. The CDR3 is 14 amino acids. Germline V gives CDR1 PRHDT, CDR2 FYEKMQ (reference sequence). CDR3 sequence: CASSSRDSPYEQYF. The CDR3 coding sequence is TGTGCCAGCAGCTCGCGGGACTCCCCCTACGAGCAGTACTTC.

The chain links TRBV27 to TRBJ2-7; 8 bases fit TRBD1. The CDR3 runs 16 residues. Germline V CDR1 and CDR2: MNHEY, SMNVEV (reference sequence). V was pared by 5 bases and J by 2 bases, with 11 bases of the junction left unmatched. The CDR3 DNA is TGTGCCAGCAGTCCAACGTCCGGGACAGGAACCTACGAGCAGTACTTC. Its protein product is CASSPTSGTGTYEQYF.

This clone was seen a few times. The rearrangement uses TRBV19 and TRBJ1-2; D gene ambiguous. Trimming stripped 3 bases from V and 4 bases from J, with 18 bases between. Germline-derived CDR1 and CDR2 are LNHDA and SQIVND (reference sequence). This CDR3 has 16 residues. CDR3 bases: TGTGCCAGTAGTATTACCCTTAACAGCGGGATCTATGGCTACACCTTC. Translation: CASSITLNSGIYGYTF.

This chain links TRBV19 with TRBJ1-2; D gene unclear. The CDR3 length is 16 residues. With 8 bases removed from V and 1 base from J, the gap between germline ends came to 20 bases. Germline V CDR1 and CDR2: LNHDA, SQIVND (reference sequence). For the CDR3, the DNA is TGTGCCAGTCATACCCTTACCTCTAGCTTTAACTATGGCTACACCTTC. This encodes CASHTLTSSFNYGYTF. Based on the CDR3 plus reference TRBV19 and TRBJ1-2, the full variable domain is DGGITQSPKYLFRKEGQNVTLSCEQNLNHDAMYWYRQDPGQGLRLIYYSQIVNDFQKGDIAEGYSVSREKKESFPLTVTSAQKNPTAFYLCASHTLTSSFNYGYTFGSGTRLTVV.

This clone has only a few counts. The gene calls are TRBV28 and TRBJ2-7; weak D call: TRBD1 (6 bases). Trimming stripped 8 bases from V and 4 bases from J, with 27 bases between. Germline loops: CDR1 MDHEN, CDR2 SYDVKM. The length of the CDR3 is 17 residues. This CDR3 reads CASGGYSRQVNRYEQYF. The CDR3 region has the DNA TGTGCCAGCGGTGGATATTCCCGACAGGTTAATCGGTACGAGCAGTACTTC.

V usage is TRBV5-4 and J usage is TRBJ1-1; no firm D call. Germline V gives CDR1 SGHNT, CDR2 YYREEE (reference sequence). The CDR3 has 13 residues. Trimming removed 0 bases at V and 3 bases at J, with 6 bases between. In DNA, the CDR3 is TGTGCCAGCAGCTTGGCGGAGGACACTGAAGCTTTCTTT. This sequence encodes CASSLAEDTEAFF.

The chain carries TRBV6-5 and TRBJ1-2, with TRBD1 matching 7 bases. The germline gives CDR1 MNHEY, CDR2 SVGAGI. Trimming at V came to 6 bases and at J to 3 bases, leaving 10 bases not matched to a gene. This CDR3 spans 15 amino acids. CDR3 sequence reads: CASSATITGDYGYTF. The CDR3 DNA reads as TGTGCCAGCAGCGCAACAATTACAGGGGACTATGGCTACACCTTC.

This clone occurred a few times. V is TRBV28 and J is TRBJ1-1; no reliable D call. Trimming stripped 1 base from V and 1 base from J, with 16 bases between. This CDR3 has 17 residues. Germline-derived CDR1 and CDR2 are MDHEN and SYDVKM. The CDR3, as DNA: TGTGCCAGCAGTTTATCAGGTGCCCCGCTGGGGAACACTGAAGCTTTCTTT. It specifies CASSLSGAPLGNTEAFF.

The chain carries TRBV30 and TRBJ1-2; 7 bases fit TRBD1. CDR3 size: 15 residues. Looked up from germline, CDR1 is GTSNPN and CDR2 is SVGIG (reference sequence). The trim removed 0 bases at V and 4 bases at J, leaving 8 bases unmatched. The DNA of the CDR3 is TGTGCCTGGAGTGTCGGGACAGTCGGAGCCTATGGCTACACCTTC. This translates into CAWSVGTVGAYGYTF.

The J gene is TRBJ2-4, the V gene TRBV21-1; the listed D gene, TRBD1, was not tested against the DNA. TRBV21-1 is recorded as a pseudogene. There are 18 residues in the CDR3. CDR3 DNA: TGTGCCAGCAGCAAAACCGGTTATAAGACAGCAATATCCAACATTCAGTACTTC. Translated: CASSKTGYKTAISNIQYF.